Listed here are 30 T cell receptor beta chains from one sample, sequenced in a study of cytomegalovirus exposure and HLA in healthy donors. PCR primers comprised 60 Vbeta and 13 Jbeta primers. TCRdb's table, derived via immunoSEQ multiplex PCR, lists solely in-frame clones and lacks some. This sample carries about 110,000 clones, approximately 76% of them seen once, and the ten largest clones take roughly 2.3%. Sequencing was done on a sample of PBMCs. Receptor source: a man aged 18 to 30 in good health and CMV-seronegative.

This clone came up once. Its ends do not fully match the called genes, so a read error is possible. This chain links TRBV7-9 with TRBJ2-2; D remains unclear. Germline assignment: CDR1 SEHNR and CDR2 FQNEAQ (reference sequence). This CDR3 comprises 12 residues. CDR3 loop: CSSSPNTGELFF. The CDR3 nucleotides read TGTTCCAGCAGCCCAAACACCGGGGAGCTGTTTTTT.

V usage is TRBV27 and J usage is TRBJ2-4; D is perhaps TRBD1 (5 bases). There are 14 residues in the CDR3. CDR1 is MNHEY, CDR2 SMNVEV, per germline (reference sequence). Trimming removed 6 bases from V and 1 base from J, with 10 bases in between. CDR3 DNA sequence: TGTGCCAGCAGAACAGGTCCCGCCAAAAACATTCAGTACTTC. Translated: CASRTGPAKNIQYF.

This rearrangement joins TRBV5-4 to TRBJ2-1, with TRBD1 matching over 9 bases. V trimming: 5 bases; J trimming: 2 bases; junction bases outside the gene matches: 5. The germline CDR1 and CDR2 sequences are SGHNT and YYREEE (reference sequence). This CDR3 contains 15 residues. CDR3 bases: TGTGCCAGCAGGCAGGACAGGGGTGCCTACAATGAGCAGTTCTTC. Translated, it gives CASRQDRGAYNEQFF.

DNA for the CDR3: TGTGCCAGCAGGAGGGACGGGGAGCTGTTTTTT. Protein sequence: CASRRDGELFF. The V and J genes are TRBV9 and TRBJ2-2, with D maybe TRBD2 (5 bases). Trimming pared 5 bases from V and 7 bases from J, leaving 6 bases between. CDR1 is SGDLS and CDR2 is YYNGEE in the germline V gene. CDR3 size: 11 residues.

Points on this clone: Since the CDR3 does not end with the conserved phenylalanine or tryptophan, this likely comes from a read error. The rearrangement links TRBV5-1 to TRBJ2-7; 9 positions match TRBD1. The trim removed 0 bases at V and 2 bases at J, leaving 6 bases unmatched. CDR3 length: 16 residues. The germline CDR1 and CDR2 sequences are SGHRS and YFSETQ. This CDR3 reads CASSLAGTGNPYEQYL. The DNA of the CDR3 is TGCGCCAGCAGCTTGGCCGGGACAGGGAACCCCTACGAGCAGTACCTC.

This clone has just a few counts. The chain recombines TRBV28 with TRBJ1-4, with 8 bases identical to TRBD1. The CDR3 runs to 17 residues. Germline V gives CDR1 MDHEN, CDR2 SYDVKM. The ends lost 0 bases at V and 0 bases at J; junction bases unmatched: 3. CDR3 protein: CASSLWDRVATNEKLFF. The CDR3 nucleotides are TGTGCCAGCAGTTTATGGGACAGGGTGGCAACTAATGAAAAACTGTTTTTT.

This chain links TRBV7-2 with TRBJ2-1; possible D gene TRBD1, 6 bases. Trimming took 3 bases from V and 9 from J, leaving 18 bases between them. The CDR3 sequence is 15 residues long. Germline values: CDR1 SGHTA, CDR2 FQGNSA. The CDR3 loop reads CASSFTQGPTGEQFF. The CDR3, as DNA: TGTGCCAGCAGCTTTACGCAGGGGCCGACAGGTGAGCAGTTCTTC.

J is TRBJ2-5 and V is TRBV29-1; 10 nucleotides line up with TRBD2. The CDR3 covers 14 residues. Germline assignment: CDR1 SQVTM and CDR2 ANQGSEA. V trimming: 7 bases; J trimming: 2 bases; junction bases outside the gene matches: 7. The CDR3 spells CSAGTSGVQETQYF. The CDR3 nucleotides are TGCAGCGCCGGAACTAGCGGGGTGCAAGAGACCCAGTACTTC.

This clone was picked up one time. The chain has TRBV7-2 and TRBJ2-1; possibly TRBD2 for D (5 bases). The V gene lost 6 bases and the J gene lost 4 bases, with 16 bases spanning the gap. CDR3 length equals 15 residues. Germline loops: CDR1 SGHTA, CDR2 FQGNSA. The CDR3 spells CASSPGLTPYNEQFF. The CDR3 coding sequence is TGTGCCAGCAGTCCCGGACTCACCCCATACAATGAGCAGTTCTTC. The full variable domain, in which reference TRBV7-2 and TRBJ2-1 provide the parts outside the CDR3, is GAGVSQSPSNKVTEKGKDVELRCDPISGHTALYWYRQSLGQGLEFLIYFQGNSAPDKSGLPSDRFSAERTGGSVSTLTIQRTQQEDSAVYLCASSPGLTPYNEQFFGPGTRLTVL.

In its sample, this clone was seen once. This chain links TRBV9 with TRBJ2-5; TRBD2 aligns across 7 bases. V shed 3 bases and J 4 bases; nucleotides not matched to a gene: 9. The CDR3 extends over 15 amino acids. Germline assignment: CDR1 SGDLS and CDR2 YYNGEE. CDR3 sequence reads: CASSGGLGVGETQYF. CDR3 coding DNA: TGTGCCAGCAGCGGCGGACTAGGGGTGGGAGAGACCCAGTACTTC.

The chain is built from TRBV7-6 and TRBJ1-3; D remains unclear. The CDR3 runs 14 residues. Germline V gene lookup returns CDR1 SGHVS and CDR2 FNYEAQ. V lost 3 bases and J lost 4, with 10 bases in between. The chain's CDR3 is CASSLREAGNTIYF. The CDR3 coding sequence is TGTGCCAGCAGCTTGCGTGAGGCGGGAAACACCATATATTTT.

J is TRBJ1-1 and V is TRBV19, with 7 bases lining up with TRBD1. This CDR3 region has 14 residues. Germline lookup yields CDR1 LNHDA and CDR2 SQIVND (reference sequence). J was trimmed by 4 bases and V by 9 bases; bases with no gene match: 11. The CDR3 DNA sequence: TGTGCCAGCACTTACAGGGGTTCTATCACTGAAGCTTTCTTT. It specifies CASTYRGSITEAFF.

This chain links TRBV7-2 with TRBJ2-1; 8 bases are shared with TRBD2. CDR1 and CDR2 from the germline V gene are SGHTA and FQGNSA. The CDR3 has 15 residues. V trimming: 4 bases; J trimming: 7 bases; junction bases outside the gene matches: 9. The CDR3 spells CASSYGVAGGNEQFF. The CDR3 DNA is TGTGCCAGCAGCTACGGGGTGGCGGGGGGAAATGAGCAGTTCTTC.

CDR3 DNA sequence: TGTGCCAGCAGCGTAGATTGGGGAGCTAACTATGGCTACACCTTC. It codes for CASSVDWGANYGYTF. The rearrangement joins TRBV9 to TRBJ1-2; the D is unclear. V was cut by 0 bases and J by 0 bases, with 9 bases left in between. The CDR3 runs to 15 residues. In germline, CDR1 is SGDLS, CDR2 YYNGEE.

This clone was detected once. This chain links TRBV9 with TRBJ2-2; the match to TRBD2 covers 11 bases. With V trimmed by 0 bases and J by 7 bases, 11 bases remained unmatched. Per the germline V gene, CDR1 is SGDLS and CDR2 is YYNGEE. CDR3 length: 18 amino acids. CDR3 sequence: CASSVELAGAHGSGELFF. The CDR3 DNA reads TGTGCCAGCAGCGTAGAACTAGCGGGGGCCCATGGGAGCGGGGAGCTGTTTTTT.

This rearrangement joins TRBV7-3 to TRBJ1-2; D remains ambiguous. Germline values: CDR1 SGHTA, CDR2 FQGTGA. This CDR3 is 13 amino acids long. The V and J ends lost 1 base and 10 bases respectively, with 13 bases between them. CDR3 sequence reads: CASSLSQALPYTF. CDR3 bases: TGTGCCAGCAGCTTAAGCCAGGCTTTACCCTACACCTTC.

The CDR3 DNA follows: TGTGCCAGCAGCACCGGTTCTGCGGGCAATCAGCCCCAGCATTTT. Amino acids: CASSTGSAGNQPQHF. The chain is built from TRBV5-8 and TRBJ1-5; D gene uncertain. Germline assignment: CDR1 SGHTS and CDR2 YDEGEE. This CDR3 has 15 residues. With 4 bases removed from V and 2 bases from J, the gap between germline ends came to 13 bases.

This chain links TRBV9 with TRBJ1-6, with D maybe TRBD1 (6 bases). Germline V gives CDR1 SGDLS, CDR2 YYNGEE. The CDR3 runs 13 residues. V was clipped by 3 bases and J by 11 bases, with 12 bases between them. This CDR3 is CASSAGTRAPLHF. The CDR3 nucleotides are TGTGCCAGCAGCGCCGGGACAAGGGCACCCCTCCACTTT.

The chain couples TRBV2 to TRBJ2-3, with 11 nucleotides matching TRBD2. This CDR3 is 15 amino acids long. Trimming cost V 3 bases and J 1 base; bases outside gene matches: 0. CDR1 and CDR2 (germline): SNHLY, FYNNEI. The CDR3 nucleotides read TGTGCCAGCAGTGAGACTAGCGGGGGCACAGATACGCAGTATTTT. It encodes CASSETSGGTDTQYF.

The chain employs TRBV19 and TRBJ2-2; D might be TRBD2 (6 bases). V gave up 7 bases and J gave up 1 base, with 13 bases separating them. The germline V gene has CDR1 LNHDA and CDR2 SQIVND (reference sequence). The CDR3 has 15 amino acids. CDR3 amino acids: CASKLLALNTGELFF. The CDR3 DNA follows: TGTGCCAGTAAGCTTCTAGCGCTGAACACCGGGGAGCTGTTTTTT.

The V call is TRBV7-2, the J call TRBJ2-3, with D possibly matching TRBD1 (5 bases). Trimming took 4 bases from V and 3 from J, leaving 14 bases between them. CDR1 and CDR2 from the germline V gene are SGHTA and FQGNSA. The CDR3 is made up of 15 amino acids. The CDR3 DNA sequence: TGTGCCAGCAGCTCTGGACGGAAGGGGACAGATACGCAGTATTTT. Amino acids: CASSSGRKGTDTQYF. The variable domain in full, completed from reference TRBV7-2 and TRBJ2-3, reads GAGVSQSPSNKVTEKGKDVELRCDPISGHTALYWYRQSLGQGLEFLIYFQGNSAPDKSGLPSDRFSAERTGGSVSTLTIQRTQQEDSAVYLCASSSGRKGTDTQYFGPGTRLTVL.

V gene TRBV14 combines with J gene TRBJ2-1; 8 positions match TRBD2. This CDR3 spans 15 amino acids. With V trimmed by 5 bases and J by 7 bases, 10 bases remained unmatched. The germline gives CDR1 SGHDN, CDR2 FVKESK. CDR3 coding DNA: TGTGCCAGCAGCGAAAGCGGGGGAGGGGGAAATGAGCAGTTCTTC. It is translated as CASSESGGGGNEQFF.

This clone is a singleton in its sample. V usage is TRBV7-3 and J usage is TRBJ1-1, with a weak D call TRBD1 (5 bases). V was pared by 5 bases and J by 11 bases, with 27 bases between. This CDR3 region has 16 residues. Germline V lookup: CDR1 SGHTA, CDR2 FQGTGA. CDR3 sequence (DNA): TGTGCCAGCAGCGAAGCCCCTCTGGACGGGACTCAGGCGGCTTTCTTT. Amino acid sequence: CASSEAPLDGTQAAFF.

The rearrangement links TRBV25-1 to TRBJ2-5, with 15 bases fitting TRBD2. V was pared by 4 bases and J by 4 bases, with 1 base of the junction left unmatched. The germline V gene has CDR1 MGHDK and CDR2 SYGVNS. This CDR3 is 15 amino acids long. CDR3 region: CASSAGLAGGETQYF. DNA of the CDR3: TGTGCCAGCAGTGCGGGACTAGCGGGGGGAGAGACCCAGTACTTC.

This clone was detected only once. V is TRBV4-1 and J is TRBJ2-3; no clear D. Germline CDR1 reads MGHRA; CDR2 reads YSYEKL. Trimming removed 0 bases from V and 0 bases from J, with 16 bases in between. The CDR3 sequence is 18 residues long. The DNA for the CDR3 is TGCGCCAGCAGCCAAGATCGTCCGGCGGCAACTAGCACAGATACGCAGTATTTT. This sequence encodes CASSQDRPAATSTDTQYF.

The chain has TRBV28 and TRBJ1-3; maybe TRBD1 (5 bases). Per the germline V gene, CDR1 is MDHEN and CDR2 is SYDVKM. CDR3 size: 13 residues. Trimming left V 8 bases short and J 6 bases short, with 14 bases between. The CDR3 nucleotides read TGTGCCAGCGGAGTAGGGGTGGCAAACACCATATATTTT. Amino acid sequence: CASGVGVANTIYF.

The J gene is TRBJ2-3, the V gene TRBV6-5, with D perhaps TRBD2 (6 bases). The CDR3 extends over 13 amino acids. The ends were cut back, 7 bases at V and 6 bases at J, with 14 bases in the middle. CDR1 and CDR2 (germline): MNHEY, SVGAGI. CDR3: CASTSAGTDTQYF. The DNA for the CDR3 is TGTGCCAGCACTTCAGCGGGTACGGATACGCAGTATTTT.

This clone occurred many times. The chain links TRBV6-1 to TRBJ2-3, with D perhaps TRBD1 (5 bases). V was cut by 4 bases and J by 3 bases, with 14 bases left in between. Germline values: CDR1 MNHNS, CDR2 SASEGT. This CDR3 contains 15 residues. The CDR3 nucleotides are TGTGCCAGCAGTGGTGGTCAGGGCGTAACAGATACGCAGTATTTT. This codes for CASSGGQGVTDTQYF.

CDR3 sequence (DNA): TGTGCCAGCAGCCGGGATCAGGGGACCCACGAGCAGTACTTC. Its translation: CASSRDQGTHEQYF. This rearrangement joins TRBV5-4 to TRBJ2-7; TRBD1 is a possible D gene (6 bases). The CDR3 contains 14 residues. Germline-derived CDR1 and CDR2 are SGHNT and YYREEE (reference sequence). V was pared by 4 bases and J by 5 bases, with 16 bases between.

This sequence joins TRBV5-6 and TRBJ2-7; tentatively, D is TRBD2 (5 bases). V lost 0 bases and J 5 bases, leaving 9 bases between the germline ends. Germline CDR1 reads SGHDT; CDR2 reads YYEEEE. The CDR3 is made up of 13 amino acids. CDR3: CASSLEPADEQYF. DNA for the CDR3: TGTGCCAGCAGCTTGGAGCCAGCGGACGAGCAGTACTTC.